The source of this T cell receptor (beta chain) is a study of neurological immune-mediated disorders. Germline loops: CDR1 SGHAT, CDR2 FQDESV (reference sequence). There are 16 residues in the CDR3. Trimming stripped 3 bases from V and 6 bases from J, with 19 bases between. This clonotype appeared many times. No antigen is known for it. Study-level findings and limits: Private repertoires in all groups were suggested by the absence of shared CDR3 amino acid sequences among expanded clones across subjects.

TCRdb re-called the 5' RACE reads through MiXCR, storing one row per CDR3 protein. The sample yields 50,000 or so distinct CDR3 sequences, roughly 3.5% seen once. Source material: PBMCs. The chain has TRBV11-1 and TRBJ2-3, with D unresolved. The origin of this receptor is a woman aged 55-70 years with multiple sclerosis. DNA of the CDR3: TGTGCCAGCAGCTTCCCAGAAATTGGCGCCAGGGATACGCAGTATTTT. This codes for CASSFPEIGARDTQYF.